This T cell receptor beta chain came from a study of blood T cell repertoires in COVID-19. Source study methods: Amplification of reference gene primers was used by the study to estimate nucleated cell counts. Using immunoSEQ multiplex PCR, the repertoire was profiled, and TCRdb retains in-frame clones only, with some absent. The V and J calls and clone size come from that table; D and trimming were worked out from the DNA. The repertoire holds 200,000 or so clones, with more than 80% as singletons. In Seattle, patients joined the study during active infection and were tracked longitudinally. This CDR3 is 16 amino acids long. Germline CDR1 and CDR2: SGDLS and YYNGEE. Deletions cut 4 bases from V and 0 bases from J, with 11 bases between.

The sequenced material came from peripheral blood. The origin of this receptor is a young man with COVID-19, enrolled during active disease. This sequence joins TRBV9 and TRBJ1-6; possibly TRBD1 for D (6 bases). CDR3 nucleotides: TGTGCCAGCAGCCCCAGGGGCAGCTCCTATAATTCACCCCTCCACTTT. Translated: CASSPRGSSYNSPLHF.